A single sample is the source of the 2 T cell receptor beta chains below, sequenced in a study of post-analysis software for immune sequencing data (dated by TCRdb to between 2015 and 2016). On the study overall, not on this receptor specifically: Patients showed significantly higher frequencies than controls for about 5 TRBV segments, among them TRBV5-6, TRBV5-1 and TRBV20-1.

Libraries were made using PCR. TCRdb lists the instrument as Illumina HiSeq 2500. To reduce PCR and sequencing biases, unique molecular identifiers were incorporated into the TCR beta cDNA libraries. TCRdb reanalyzed the raw reads on its own, using fastp at Q25 for trimming and MiXCR for clone calling, and kept in-frame beta chains. Every distinct CDR3 protein forms one entry, paired with its most common genes and DNA. This sample comprises about half a million distinct CDR3 sequences, under 40% of them detected only once. The top ten clones comprise approximately 6% of the sample. Antigen specificity for these receptors is unknown. Material: blood. The receptors originated from a girl between 2 and 17 years old with multiple sclerosis.

Many counts were recorded for this clonotype. This rearrangement joins TRBV29-1 to TRBJ2-7; D might be TRBD2 (5 bases). The CDR3 covers 13 residues. The germline V and J ends were trimmed by 0 bases and 3 bases, with 9 bases remaining between them. Germline CDR1 SQVTM, CDR2 ANQGSEA. The CDR3 coding sequence is TGCAGCGTTGAAGAGGAGGTTAACTACGAGCAGTACTTC. It is translated as CSVEEEVNYEQYF.

This clonotype appeared many times. The chain carries TRBV5-5 and TRBJ2-5, with D possibly called TRBD1 or TRBD2 (5 bases each). The CDR3 is made up of 14 amino acids. Trimming pared 4 bases from V and 2 bases from J, leaving 12 bases between. Germline CDR1 reads SGHKS; CDR2 reads YYEKEE (reference sequence). CDR3 sequence (DNA): TGTGCCAGCAGCCTGGGGACCCATCAAGAGACCCAGTACTTC. Translating gives CASSLGTHQETQYF.